This T cell receptor (beta chain) originates from a study of response to subunit inactivated influenza vaccine. TCRdb re-called the RT-PCR reads through MiXCR, storing one row per CDR3 protein. The table lists 500,000 to 600,000 distinct CDR3 sequences, 12% of them singletons. V lost 1 base and J lost 7, with 8 bases in between. The CDR3 runs 13 residues. Germline V gene lookup returns CDR1 LGHDT and CDR2 YNNKEL (reference sequence). The study, taken as a whole, reports: The authors offered the suggestion that each seasonal influenza vaccination recruits few new T cells.

There are many counts of this clonotype. Its antigen is not known. The sequence came from a man aged 50 to 59 who received an inactivated influenza vaccine. The gene calls are TRBV3-1 and TRBJ1-5, with a possible D match to TRBD1 (5 bases). The input for sequencing was PBMCs from blood, taken on the day of vaccination. CDR3 nucleotides: TGTGCCAGCAGCCAAGGGGGGAGGCAGCCCCAGCATTTT. Amino acid sequence: CASSQGGRQPQHF.